This T cell receptor beta chain was retrieved from a study of blood T cell repertoires in COVID-19. Study-wide context: The study drew acute and convalescent COVID-19 samples from the United States, Italy and Spain. PBMCs, B-cell-depleted T cells, or T cells provided the cDNA or gDNA that made up the material.

Source study methods: Amplifying reference gene primers gave estimates of nucleated cell counts. Assay: immunoSEQ multiplex PCR; the TCRdb copy retains only in-frame clones and omits some. Clonal size and the V and J genes are those of that table, whereas D and trimming came from the DNA. This table has some 350,000 clones, almost 90% appearing once. Germline CDR1 reads MNHNS; CDR2 reads SASEGT. V was clipped by 3 bases and J by 9 bases; unmatched bases: 5. This CDR3 contains 16 residues. The material sequenced was peripheral blood. The rearrangement joins TRBV6-1 to TRBJ2-1; 16 bases are shared with TRBD2. The sequence derives from a man aged 18 to 30 with active or convalescent COVID-19. CDR3 coding DNA: TGTGCCAGCAGTGACTTAGGGACTAGCGGGGGGGGTGAGCAGTTCTTC. Amino acids: CASSDLGTSGGGEQFF.